This is a list of T cell receptor beta chains from one sample in a study of Ad26.COV2.S vaccination and SARS-CoV-2 variants. TCRdb keeps only in-frame clones here, not all; method: immunoSEQ multiplex PCR. The sample includes around 250,000 clones, 70% to 90% seen only once; the top ten take approximately 3%. The sequencing used peripheral blood, collected in a trial of Ad26.COV2.S vaccine versus placebo. These receptors were collected from a person aged 18-60 years who received the Ad26.COV2.S COVID-19 vaccine or a placebo. Both conserved end residues are part of each CDR3. D genes are given only for firm matches. Clone size, where shown, is once, few, many, or a class for clones that have expanded.

j_gene: TRBJ1-2; abundance: once; v_gene: TRBV5-4; d_gene: .; len: 11; CDR3aa: CASSLNYGYTF; CDR3nt: TGTGCCAGCAGCCTTAACTATGGCTACACCTTC
j_gene: TRBJ2-1; abundance: .; v_gene: TRBV5-1; d_gene: TRBD2; len: 15; CDR3aa: CASSWTSGVYNEQFF; CDR3nt: TGCGCCAGCAGTTGGACTAGCGGGGTCTACAATGAGCAGTTCTTC
j_gene: TRBJ2-5; abundance: .; v_gene: TRBV19; d_gene: TRBD1; len: 16; CDR3aa: CASSVRDRGIGETQYF; CDR3nt: TGTGCCAGTAGTGTCCGGGACAGAGGGATTGGGGAGACCCAGTACTTC
j_gene: TRBJ2-2; abundance: .; v_gene: TRBV7-2; d_gene: .; len: 16; CDR3aa: CASSTKGDPRTGELFF; CDR3nt: TGTGCCAGCAGCACAAAGGGGGACCCTCGTACCGGGGAGCTGTTTTTT
j_gene: TRBJ2-3; abundance: .; v_gene: TRBV11-2; d_gene: TRBD2; len: 18; CDR3aa: CASSPRPSTSGGTDTQYF; CDR3nt: TGTGCCAGCAGCCCCCGCCCCTCTACTAGCGGGGGAACAGATACGCAGTATTTT
j_gene: TRBJ2-1; abundance: few; v_gene: TRBV2; d_gene: TRBD2; len: 15; CDR3aa: CASSENTSGHNEQFF; CDR3nt: TGTGCCAGCAGTGAAAATACTAGCGGCCACAATGAGCAGTTCTTC
j_gene: TRBJ2-1; abundance: .; v_gene: TRBV9; d_gene: .; len: 13; CDR3aa: CASSYGHNNEQFF; CDR3nt: TGTGCCAGCAGCTATGGACATAACAATGAGCAGTTCTTC
j_gene: TRBJ2-1; abundance: .; v_gene: TRBV27; d_gene: TRBD1; len: 13; CDR3aa: CASSFYRGNEQFF; CDR3nt: TGTGCCAGCAGTTTTTACAGGGGCAATGAGCAGTTCTTC
j_gene: TRBJ2-4; abundance: .; v_gene: TRBV6-2/TRBV6-3; d_gene: .; len: 14; CDR3aa: CASSYSSSKNIQYF; CDR3nt: TGTGCCAGCAGTTACTCTTCTAGCAAAAACATTCAGTACTTC
j_gene: TRBJ1-2; abundance: once; v_gene: TRBV29-1; d_gene: .; len: 13; CDR3aa: CSVEDGTREGYTF; CDR3nt: TGCAGCGTTGAAGATGGGACTCGCGAGGGCTACACCTTC
j_gene: TRBJ2-3; abundance: .; v_gene: TRBV18; d_gene: TRBD1; len: 15; CDR3aa: CASSPAGTGADTQYF; CDR3nt: TGTGCCAGCTCACCTGCCGGGACAGGGGCAGATACGCAGTATTTT
j_gene: TRBJ2-3; abundance: once; v_gene: TRBV7-3; d_gene: TRBD2; len: 15; CDR3aa: CASSRGLEVADTQYF; CDR3nt: TGTGCCAGCAGCCGGGGACTAGAAGTAGCAGATACGCAGTATTTT
j_gene: TRBJ2-7; abundance: .; v_gene: TRBV7-2; d_gene: .; len: 14; CDR3aa: CASSSPSRVYEQYF; CDR3nt: TGTGCCAGCAGCTCGCCTTCCAGGGTCTACGAGCAGTACTTC
j_gene: TRBJ2-3; abundance: .; v_gene: TRBV30; d_gene: TRBD2; len: 16; CDR3aa: CAWSGTSGKFVDTQYF; CDR3nt: TGTGCCTGGAGTGGGACTAGCGGCAAATTCGTAGATACGCAGTATTTT
j_gene: TRBJ2-1; abundance: .; v_gene: TRBV7-2; d_gene: TRBD2; len: 15; CDR3aa: CASSLRTSVYNEQFF; CDR3nt: TGTGCCAGCAGCTTAAGGACTAGCGTTTACAATGAGCAGTTCTTC
j_gene: TRBJ1-1; abundance: .; v_gene: TRBV2; d_gene: .; len: 16; CDR3aa: CASSEAGRIRNTEAFF; CDR3nt: TGTGCCAGCAGTGAAGCTGGACGGATTAGGAACACTGAAGCTTTCTTT
j_gene: TRBJ2-1; abundance: .; v_gene: TRBV7-2; d_gene: .; len: 14; CDR3aa: CASSLGLLNNEQFF; CDR3nt: TGTGCCAGCAGCTTAGGACTGCTGAACAATGAGCAGTTCTTC
j_gene: TRBJ2-2; abundance: .; v_gene: TRBV4-2; d_gene: .; len: 13; CDR3aa: CASSPDYTGELFF; CDR3nt: TGTGCCAGCAGCCCCGATTACACCGGGGAGCTGTTTTTT